The 22 T cell receptor beta chains listed next were all sequenced from one sample in a study of shared clonotypes between healthy human individuals (dated by TCRdb to 2018 to 2020). Libraries were made using the immunoSEQ multiplex PCR assay. TCRdb carries this immuneACCESS record with in-frame sequences only. Its versions omit some clonotypes, under half of them owing to an unresolved V gene in the studies checked, with the rest unexplained. The sample profile shows about 2,100,000 clones; under 95% of them were found once. Jointly, the top ten make up 1.5% to 2% of the sample. CD8 naive samples were CD45RO-negative cells positively selected for CCR7, giving a CD45RA+CCR7+ population that excluded TemRA cells. Sequencing was carried out using naive CD8+ T cells from PBMCs. According to the study, the label for this sample's cell subset or site signals: CD45RA+CCR7+. Receptors were obtained from a man between 18 and 29 years old in good health. Some clones in this sample may be carry-over from other donors' samples.

J is TRBJ1-5 and V is TRBV4-1, with D possibly being TRBD1 (5 bases). With 4 bases removed from V and 3 bases from J, the gap between germline ends came to 16 bases. Per germline, CDR1 MGHRA and CDR2 YSYEKL. This CDR3 is 16 amino acids long. In nucleotides, the CDR3 is TGCGCCAGCAGCCCCGTCGGGGCAGGGTTCAATCAGCCCCAGCATTTT. It translates to CASSPVGAGFNQPQHF.

The chain carries TRBV28 and TRBJ2-7, with D unresolved. CDR3 length equals 13 residues. Germline CDR1 reads MDHEN; CDR2 reads SYDVKM. V lost 5 bases to trimming and J lost 3 bases, with 11 bases between them. CDR3 sequence: CASSLRPHYEQYF. The CDR3 DNA sequence: TGTGCCAGCAGTCTAAGGCCACACTACGAGCAGTACTTC.

The CDR3 reads CASRRTGPSTDTQYF. The CDR3 DNA is TGTGCCAGCAGGCGCACAGGTCCCAGCACAGATACGCAGTATTTT. The genes are TRBV28 and TRBJ2-3, with D maybe TRBD1 (5 bases). Germline V CDR1 and CDR2: MDHEN, SYDVKM. The CDR3 has 15 residues. V lost 6 bases, J lost 0 bases, and 13 bases lay in between.

The V gene is TRBV15, the J gene TRBJ2-7; D call uncertain. The germline CDR1 and CDR2 sequences are LNHNV and YYDKDF (reference sequence). Trimming took off 0 bases at V and 5 bases at J, with 20 bases between the two ends. The CDR3 totals 17 residues. The CDR3, as DNA: TGTGCCACCAGCAGAGATCCTGGATTCTCATCGCTCAACGAGCAGTACTTC. It encodes CATSRDPGFSSLNEQYF.

This sequence joins TRBV13 and TRBJ2-7, with TRBD1 matching 8 bases. The ends lost 5 bases at V and 3 bases at J; junction bases unmatched: 9. This CDR3 contains 15 residues. Per germline, CDR1 PRHDT and CDR2 FYEKMQ (reference sequence). The CDR3 nucleotides are TGTGCCAGCAGCCAGCGGCAGGGGGCGGGCTACGAGCAGTACTTC. Amino acid sequence: CASSQRQGAGYEQYF.

As concerns this clone: The same CDR3 arises from other DNA sequences in this sample as well. The chain joins TRBV30 to TRBJ2-7, with D tentatively TRBD1 (7 bases). CDR3 length: 12 amino acids. Between the trimmed V and J ends, which lost 4 bases and 3 bases, there was a span of 10 bases. Germline values: CDR1 GTSNPN, CDR2 SVGIG (reference sequence). The CDR3 DNA sequence: TGTGCCTGGACAGGGGGGAGCTACGAGCAGTACTTC. It yields the protein CAWTGGSYEQYF.

CDR3 nucleotide sequence: TGCGCCAGCAGCCTTTGGACTAGCGGGAGTTCAGAGACCCAGTACTTC. This encodes CASSLWTSGSSETQYF. The chain employs TRBV5-1 and TRBJ2-5; 13 bases are a match to TRBD2. Unmatched junction bases numbered 7, after V lost 4 bases and J lost 4 bases. Per the germline V gene, CDR1 is SGHRS and CDR2 is YFSETQ. The CDR3 sequence is 16 residues long.

The rearrangement uses TRBV5-5 and TRBJ1-4, with 10 bases identical to TRBD1. This CDR3 is built from 14 residues. The germline V gene has CDR1 SGHKS and CDR2 YYEKEE (reference sequence). V shed 4 bases and J 8 bases; nucleotides not matched to a gene: 5. The CDR3 region has the DNA TGTGCCAGCAGCCGGGACAGGGGTGGAGAAAAACTGTTTTTT. Translated, it gives CASSRDRGGEKLFF.

V and J are TRBV27 and TRBJ1-4, with D maybe TRBD1 (5 bases). Trimming left V 5 bases short and J 7 bases short, with 14 bases between. Germline lookup yields CDR1 MNHEY and CDR2 SMNVEV (reference sequence). This CDR3 has 14 amino acids. The CDR3 bases are TGTGCCAGCAGTCGGGACCTATGGGGTGAAAAACTGTTTTTT. It encodes CASSRDLWGEKLFF.

This clone was recorded only once. J is TRBJ2-1 and V is TRBV19; 11 positions agree with TRBD2. Germline CDR1 reads LNHDA; CDR2 reads SQIVND (reference sequence). With 6 bases clipped from V and 8 bases from J, the junction kept 12 bases outside the gene matches. The CDR3 runs 16 residues. As DNA, the CDR3 is TGTGCCAGTAGCGAAATACTAGCGGGAGATCGGGATGAGCAGTTCTTC. Its translation is CASSEILAGDRDEQFF.

In this sample, this clone turned up once. The rearrangement links TRBV7-9 to TRBJ2-5, with 14 positions matching TRBD2. This CDR3 is 16 amino acids long. Germline values: CDR1 SEHNR, CDR2 FQNEAQ (reference sequence). With 4 bases clipped from V and 1 base from J, the junction kept 2 bases outside the gene matches. CDR3 sequence (DNA): TGTGCCAGCAGCTCCGGGACTAGCGGGGGCCAAGAGACCCAGTACTTC. Translation: CASSSGTSGGQETQYF. The full variable domain, with the rest looked up from reference TRBV7-9 and TRBJ2-5, is DTGVSQNPRHKITKRGQNVTFRCDPISEHNRLYWYRQTLGQGPEFLTYFQNEAQLEKSRLLSDRFSAERPKGSFSTLEIQRTEQGDSAMYLCASSSGTSGGQETQYFGPGTRLLVL.

The chain links TRBV5-5 to TRBJ1-1; D is perhaps TRBD1 (5 bases). Between the trimmed V and J ends, which lost 0 bases and 4 bases, there was a span of 7 bases. The germline CDR1 and CDR2 sequences are SGHKS and YYEKEE (reference sequence). The CDR3 is made up of 13 amino acids. CDR3 DNA sequence: TGTGCCAGCAGCTTGGAGGGGAGCACTGAAGCTTTCTTT. This encodes CASSLEGSTEAFF.

The V call is TRBV6-1, the J call TRBJ2-1, with 9 bases fitting TRBD2. The V gene's germline CDR1 is MNHNS and CDR2 SASEGT. This CDR3 comprises 15 residues. J lost 6 bases, V lost 6 bases, and 9 bases had no gene match. In DNA, the CDR3 is TGTGCCAGCAGCCAAACTAGCGGGTGGGGCAATGAGCAGTTCTTC. Residues: CASSQTSGWGNEQFF.

CDR3 bases: TGTGCCAGCAGTACGGGACCGCGCAATGAGCAGTTCTTC. It codes for CASSTGPRNEQFF. The rearrangement joins TRBV27 to TRBJ2-1; either TRBD1 or TRBD2 may supply D (5 bases each). The CDR3 loop spans 13 amino acids. Germline loops: CDR1 MNHEY, CDR2 SMNVEV (reference sequence). Deletions cut 5 bases from V and 6 bases from J, with 11 bases between.

This clone has a handful of counts. In the same sample, other DNA sequences code for this CDR3. The chain joins TRBV27 to TRBJ1-1; D is ambiguous. The CDR3 totals 13 residues. CDR1 and CDR2 from the germline V gene are MNHEY and SMNVEV (reference sequence). The germline V and J ends were trimmed by 5 bases and 1 base, with 8 bases remaining between them. The CDR3 loop is CASSPLGNTEAFF. The CDR3 DNA sequence: TGTGCCAGCAGTCCCTTGGGGAACACTGAAGCTTTCTTT.

In the case of this clone: Additional DNA sequences in this sample encode the identical CDR3. The rearrangement joins TRBV27 to TRBJ2-1, with D possibly being TRBD2 (6 bases). The CDR3 extends over 15 amino acids. Germline CDR1 is MNHEY and CDR2 is SMNVEV (reference sequence). The ends were cut back, 2 bases at V and 0 bases at J, with 8 bases in the middle. CDR3 loop: CASSLGGTSYNEQFF. CDR3 nucleotides: TGTGCCAGCAGTTTAGGCGGGACCTCCTACAATGAGCAGTTCTTC.

This clone was counted a single time. The chain couples TRBV27 to TRBJ2-7; D might be TRBD2 (5 bases). CDR1 and CDR2 (germline): MNHEY, SMNVEV (reference sequence). The V end was cut by 0 bases, the J end by 7 bases, with 19 bases between. The CDR3 loop spans 16 amino acids. CDR3 nucleotide sequence: TGTGCCAGCAGTTTATCGGCCGGGGTACCTTTGTGGGAGCAGTACTTC. Its protein is CASSLSAGVPLWEQYF.

The chain combines TRBV9 with TRBJ2-6, with TRBD2 as a possible D gene (6 bases). Per the germline V gene, CDR1 is SGDLS and CDR2 is YYNGEE. The V and J ends lost 7 bases and 0 bases respectively, with 11 bases between them. The CDR3 is 15 amino acids. CDR3 amino acids: CASGLALSGANVLTF. CDR3 DNA sequence: TGTGCCAGCGGTCTAGCGCTCTCTGGGGCCAACGTCCTGACTTTC. Filled out from reference TRBV9 and TRBJ2-6, the complete variable domain reads DSGVTQTPKHLITATGQRVTLRCSPRSGDLSVYWYQQSLDQGLQFLIQYYNGEERAKGNILERFSAQQFPDLHSELNLSSLELGDSALYFCASGLALSGANVLTFGAGSRLTVL.

The chain joins TRBV28 to TRBJ1-4; TRBD1 might be the D (5 bases). CDR1 and CDR2 (germline): MDHEN, SYDVKM. The CDR3 is 16 residues long. The germline V and J ends were trimmed by 6 bases and 7 bases, with 21 bases remaining between them. CDR3 sequence (DNA): TGTGCCAGCAGCTCTCCTCGGACTCGAAGGGGTGAAAAACTGTTTTTT. Its translation: CASSSPRTRRGEKLFF. Using reference TRBV28 and TRBJ1-4 for the parts outside the CDR3, the full variable domain is DVKVTQSSRYLVKRTGEKVFLECVQDMDHENMFWYRQDPGLGLRLIYFSYDVKMKEKGDIPEGYSVSREKKERFSLILESASTNQTSMYLCASSSPRTRRGEKLFFGSGTQLSVL.

This clone was seen only once. V is TRBV5-4 and J is TRBJ2-7; D ambiguous. CDR1 is SGHNT and CDR2 is YYREEE in the germline V gene (reference sequence). The CDR3 length is 13 residues. Trimming removed 4 bases at V and 3 bases at J, with 11 bases between. CDR3 bases: TGTGCCAGCAGCCTGAGAGGATTCTACGAGCAGTACTTC. Its protein product is CASSLRGFYEQYF.

This sequence joins TRBV15 and TRBJ2-1; 9 nucleotides line up with TRBD1. This CDR3 has 16 residues. Trimming cost V 3 bases and J 3 bases; bases outside gene matches: 6. CDR1 and CDR2 (germline): LNHNV, YYDKDF (reference sequence). The DNA for the CDR3 is TGTGCCACCAGCAGCGTCCGGGACAGGGACTACAATGAGCAGTTCTTC. This gives the protein CATSSVRDRDYNEQFF.

This clone has more than one count but fewer than ten. The V call is TRBV29-1, the J call TRBJ1-2; TRBD1 is a possible D gene (5 bases). The CDR3 covers 13 residues. Germline V lookup: CDR1 SQVTM, CDR2 ANQGSEA. Trimming took off 4 bases at V and 4 bases at J, with 13 bases between the two ends. The CDR3 region is CSVVAGVPYGYTF. The CDR3, as DNA: TGCAGCGTTGTAGCGGGGGTGCCCTATGGCTACACCTTC.